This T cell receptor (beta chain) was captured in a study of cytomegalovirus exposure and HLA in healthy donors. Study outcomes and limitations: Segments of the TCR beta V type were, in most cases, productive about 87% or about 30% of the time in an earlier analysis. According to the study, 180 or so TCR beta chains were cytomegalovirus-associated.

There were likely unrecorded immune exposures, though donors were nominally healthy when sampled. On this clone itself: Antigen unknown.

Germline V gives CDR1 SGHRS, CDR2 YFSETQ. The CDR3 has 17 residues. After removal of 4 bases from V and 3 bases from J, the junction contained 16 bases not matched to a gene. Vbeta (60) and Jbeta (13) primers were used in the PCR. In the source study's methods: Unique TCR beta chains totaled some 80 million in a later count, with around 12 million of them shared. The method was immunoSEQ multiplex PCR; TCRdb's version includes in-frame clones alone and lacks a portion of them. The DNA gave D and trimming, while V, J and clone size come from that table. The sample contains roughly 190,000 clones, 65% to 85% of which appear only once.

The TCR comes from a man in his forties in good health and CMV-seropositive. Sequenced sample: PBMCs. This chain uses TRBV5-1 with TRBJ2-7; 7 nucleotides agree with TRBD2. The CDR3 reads CASSRRRVAGDIYEQYF. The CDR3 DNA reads TGCGCCAGCAGCAGAAGAAGAGTGGCGGGAGATATCTACGAGCAGTACTTC.